This T cell receptor beta chain derives from a study of T cell responses to AZD1222 COVID-19 vaccine. In the case of this clone: Antigen specificity is unknown.

Study findings and constraints: Only 5 or 6 individuals given AZD1222 were seropositive at baseline.

Some clones are missing from TCRdb's copy, which holds only in-frame ones; the method was immunoSEQ multiplex PCR. Of some 180,000 clones detected, more than 85% appear once; the ten largest clones hold under 2%. Pooled together were second doses at about 4 or about 12 weeks. Sequencing was performed on peripheral blood, taken 28 days after the second AZD1222 dose. The clonotype was recovered from an adult who received the AZD1222 COVID-19 vaccine.

The CDR3 DNA sequence: TGTGCCAGCAGCCAACAGGGGCGGGGGCGAGAGACCCAGTACTTC. This gives the protein CASSQQGRGRETQYF. This chain connects TRBV3-1 (or the pseudogene TRBV3-2) to TRBJ2-5; D possibly corresponds to TRBD2 (7 bases). Trimming took off 2 bases at V and 4 bases at J, with 14 bases between the two ends. This CDR3 comprises 15 residues. Per germline, CDR1 LGHDT and CDR2 YNNKEL (reference sequence).